This T cell receptor beta chain emerged from a study of shared clonotypes between healthy human individuals. Findings and limits, study-wide: Compared with memory subsets, naive subsets generally had larger estimated richness. Non-shared clonotypes displayed generation probabilities falling below those of clonotypes present in all four donors.

This clone was seen more than once but under ten times. The antigen is undetermined. Measured with immunoSEQ multiplex PCR; TCRdb has only the in-frame clones, and not every one. The sample consists of about 1.1 million clones, approximately 80% of them appearing once. The V gene lost 2 bases and the J gene lost 3 bases, with 8 bases spanning the gap. Germline V gene lookup returns CDR1 MNHEY and CDR2 SMNVEV (reference sequence). The CDR3 has 14 residues. Partitioning of CD4+ cells yielded a CD45RA+ naive subset and a CD45RA-negative memory subset. This clonotype was sampled from a man younger than 30 in good health. Some clones in this sample may be carry-over from other donors' samples. The chain recombines TRBV27 with TRBJ1-5, with a weak D call TRBD1 (5 bases). The source material was memory CD4+ T cells from PBMCs. Subset given: CD45RA-negative fraction. The CDR3 DNA reads TGTGCCAGCAGTTTACAGGGCCTCAATCAGCCCCAGCATTTT. Its protein product is CASSLQGLNQPQHF.